This T cell receptor beta chain was recovered during a study of identical twins. Study-wide findings and caveats: Conclusions came from cross-sectional statistical analysis, not from following the same donors. Twins' surplus sharing was weaker for beta out-of-frame sequences.

This clonotype has only a few counts. Its antigen is as yet unknown. With template switching, a universal primer site was added, and the cDNA carried unique molecular identifiers. TCRdb called the 5' RACE reads again in MiXCR, with one record for every CDR3 protein. The table lists approximately 240,000 distinct CDR3 sequences, around 15% of them singletons, with 7% to 9% in the top ten. This CDR3 region has 13 residues. Germline-derived CDR1 and CDR2 are PRHDT and FYEKMQ (reference sequence). V gave up 5 bases and J gave up 8 bases, with 14 bases separating them. The origin of this receptor is a woman aged 18-30 years in good health. The chain combines TRBV13 with TRBJ2-3; D gene uncertain. The specimen sequenced was memory (CD45RO+) T cells sorted from blood. The chain's CDR3 is CASSIRKRVTQYF. In nucleotides, the CDR3 is TGTGCCAGCAGCATCCGCAAGCGAGTTACGCAGTATTTT.